This is a list of T cell receptor beta chains from one sample in a study of blood T cell repertoires in COVID-19. Clones were sequenced by immunoSEQ multiplex PCR, and TCRdb holds only the in-frame ones, with some missing. The sample has more than 200,000 clones; around 84% are singletons. The specimen was peripheral blood. The origin of the receptors is a woman aged 55-70 years with COVID-19, enrolled during active disease. CDR3s include the opening cysteine and the closing phenylalanine or tryptophan. The order of the fields is clone size, J gene, D gene, V gene, CDR3 protein, CDR3 DNA. The D gene is left open where the match is weak. Size is stated for part of the rows, as once, few or many counts, or as a class when the clone is expanded.

size: .; J: TRBJ2-7; D: .; V: TRBV6-2/TRBV6-3; CDR3: CASSQTYEQYF; DNA: TGTGCCAGCAGTCAAACCTACGAGCAGTACTTC
size: .; J: TRBJ1-2; D: .; V: TRBV4-3; CDR3: CASSQAGRIGGYGYTF; DNA: TGCGCCAGCAGCCAAGCGGGACGGATCGGGGGCTATGGCTACACCTTC
size: .; J: TRBJ2-1; D: .; V: TRBV29-1; CDR3: CSGGGSSSYNEQFF; DNA: TGCAGCGGCGGGGGCAGTAGCTCCTACAATGAGCAGTTCTTC
size: .; J: TRBJ1-5; D: .; V: TRBV9; CDR3: CASSVGSGGLNQPQHF; DNA: TGTGCCAGCAGCGTAGGGTCGGGGGGCCTAAATCAGCCCCAGCATTTT
size: .; J: TRBJ2-2; D: TRBD1; V: TRBV25-1; CDR3: CASSWTGRTGELFF; DNA: TGTGCCAGCAGTTGGACAGGGCGCACCGGGGAGCTGTTTTTT
size: .; J: TRBJ2-2; D: TRBD1; V: TRBV28; CDR3: CASSSRGQLNTGELFF; DNA: TGTGCCAGCAGTTCGAGGGGACAGTTAAACACCGGGGAGCTGTTTTTT
size: .; J: TRBJ2-2; D: .; V: TRBV7-3; CDR3: CASSSHDTGTGELFF; DNA: TGTGCCAGCAGCTCCCATGACACTGGCACCGGGGAGCTGTTTTTT
size: .; J: TRBJ1-4; D: TRBD1; V: TRBV7-3; CDR3: CASSSDRGPREKLFF; DNA: TGTGCCAGCAGCTCTGACAGGGGGCCTAGGGAAAAACTGTTTTTT
size: .; J: TRBJ2-1; D: TRBD2; V: TRBV4-2; CDR3: CASSQGPSGSYNEQFF; DNA: TGTGCCAGCAGCCAGGGACCTAGCGGGTCCTACAATGAGCAGTTCTTC
size: .; J: TRBJ1-5; D: .; V: TRBV27; CDR3: CGTGERVNQPQHF; DNA: TGTGGGACCGGGGAGAGGGTAAATCAGCCCCAGCATTTT
size: .; J: TRBJ2-2; D: .; V: TRBV6-5; CDR3: CASRPTPVAGELFF; DNA: TGTGCCAGCAGGCCGACTCCCGTGGCCGGGGAGCTGTTTTTT
size: once; J: TRBJ1-6; D: .; V: TRBV25-1; CDR3: CASSGGGRGHSPLHF; DNA: TGTGCCAGCAGTGGGGGCGGGCGGGGGCACTCACCCCTCCACTTT
size: .; J: TRBJ2-3; D: .; V: TRBV19; CDR3: CASSIKGAGDTQYF; DNA: TGTGCCAGTAGTATTAAAGGGGCCGGAGATACGCAGTATTTT
size: .; J: TRBJ1-2; D: TRBD1; V: TRBV28; CDR3: CASSPQGARGYGYTF; DNA: TGTGCCAGCAGTCCTCAGGGGGCCCGCGGCTATGGCTACACCTTC
size: few; J: TRBJ2-1; D: .; V: TRBV27; CDR3: CASSPRDSNNEQFF; DNA: TGTGCCAGCAGTCCCCGGGACTCTAACAATGAGCAGTTCTTC